This TCR beta chain originates from a study of T cells after yellow fever vaccination. Study observations and caveats: It was a weaker secondary response, yet one that peaked faster, at day 5 versus 15. Contaminants from the bulk population, in the form of abundant clonotypes, could be found in FACS-sorted repertoires.

This CDR3 has 13 amino acids. The germline gives CDR1 KGHDR, CDR2 SFDVKD. As for this clonotype: Antigen unknown. One end of the junction does not line up with germline, which may come from a read error.

TCRdb recomputed calls from the 5' RACE reads with MiXCR, one row per CDR3 protein. The sample records a few hundred thousand distinct CDR3 sequences, 15% to 20% being singletons. The chain carries TRBV24-1 and TRBJ2-1; TRBD2 might be the D (6 bases). Sample: PBMCs, taken 15 days after the yellow fever booster vaccination. This clonotype was obtained from a man in his thirties or forties who received the YFV17D yellow fever vaccine. CDR3 loop: CGTSGAGSREQFF. CDR3 nucleotides: TGTGGCACCAGTGGGGCGGGAAGTCGTGAGCAGTTCTTC.